This T cell receptor (beta chain) was recorded in a study of beta chain features in type 1 diabetes (dated by TCRdb to the late 2010s). For the study in its entirety: Mean age, gender distribution, total cell number and subset yield did not differ between patients and healthy donors. A total of approximately 100,000,000 sorted cells were examined across all samples, and the number of cells per subset was strongly correlated with RNA yield. Naive and central memory subsets were obtained from all 30 or so donors, but regulatory and stem cell-like memory subsets were isolated from only 8 patients and roughly 8 healthy donors. The study compared the TCRB repertoires of sorted circulating CD4+ T cell subsets in recently diagnosed type 1 diabetes patients with those in matched healthy donors.

A single peripheral blood draw of around 0.11 L on average was collected from each donor into heparinised tubes. A BD FACSAria II was used to sort naive, central memory, regulatory and stem cell-like memory CD4+ T cells with a panel that included CD45RO, CCR7, CD25, CD127, CD95 and CD27. Every sorted population had a purity above 95%. PBMCs were isolated immediately by Lymphoprep density gradient centrifugation and stained directly without culture. Samples were stained and sorted in pairs, with one healthy donor and one patient per experiment, so that batch effects were minimized. In regard to this clone: Its antigen remains undetermined. Base qualities were left out, and no much larger clone turns up one base away.

Summary of the overall study and its limitations: The naive, central memory and regulatory TCRB repertoires appeared to resemble one another more closely among patients than among healthy donors. Shorter templates might have been favored by PCR, but patient and control samples were amplified and corrected together, so both groups would have been affected equally by any skew. Type 1 diabetes patients showed a moderate but significant shortening of TCRB CDR3 length in all four CD4+ subsets. Patients with type 1 diabetes made fewer insertions and deleted more nucleotides at VDJ recombination sites, implying thymic rearrangement abnormalities. Because cDNA rather than genomic DNA was sequenced, highly expressing activated cells could have been over-represented, although no difference in activation and CD3 levels was found between groups. Because the HLA sub-analyses included only small numbers of individuals, any influence of HLA type on TCRB rearrangement was left unresolved.

The entire isolated RNA was reverse transcribed using the High Capacity cDNA Reverse Transcription Kit, and thus expressed TCRB transcripts were sequenced. Deep immunoSEQ sequencing was applied to naive, central memory and regulatory T cell samples, giving an average of roughly 3.6 million total reads per sample. Sorted cells were lysed in RLT buffer and RNA was extracted with DNase-treated RNeasy Micro or Mini kits, depending on cell number. To prevent cross-contamination, each cell subset was processed individually, whereas patient and healthy donor samples were processed jointly. Using the immunoSEQ multiplex PCR, TCRB sequences were amplified from cDNA into 87-bp fragments spanning the CDR3 region. Sequencing of the amplicons was done on the Illumina HiSeq platform. Per the source publication's procedure: Synthetic template baselines were used to correct PCR bias computationally, reads within Hamming distance 2 were collapsed together, and singletons that could not be merged were discarded. Reads were aligned to IMGT to assign V, D and J genes, CDR3 length, and insertions or deletions at six rearrangement sites. Clonotype counts were normalized to sorted cell number within each subset before computing true diversity and Gini coefficients with the tcR R package. The overlap coefficient, calculated on TCRB nucleotide sequences, was used to measure repertoire sharing. Out-of-frame TCRB sequences from naive cells were analyzed as a proxy for the pre-selection repertoire. TCRdb holds this immuneACCESS table with in-frame rearrangements only. Some clones are missing; in checked studies, unresolved V genes explain under half, and the rest has no known cause. D and trimming were read from the DNA, whereas the V and J calls and clone size are those reported in that table. This sample has about 620,000 clones in its table, and about 16% of those were observed once. Together, the top ten hold approximately 0.093% of the sample.

CDR1 LGHNA and CDR2 YNFKEQ are derived from the germline V gene. Trimming accounts for 4 bases at V and 4 bases at J, while the number of junction bases matched to no gene is 2. The cysteine opens and the phenylalanine closes a CDR3 of 16 amino acids. Of all the DNA, just the CDR3 is kept, 48 bases in frame from base 1. The receptor chain draws on TRBV4-2 and TRBJ2-1; 15 nucleotides in the junction match TRBD2. This receptor was taken from a man aged 18 to 35 in good health. The sequenced sample was naive CD4+ T cells from blood. In light of the paper, this sample's cell subset or site label describes: true naive CD4+ T cells. The DNA is TGTGCCAGCAGCCCCGGACTAGCGGGGGGGTACAATGAGCAGTTCTTC. The translation is CASSPGLAGGYNEQFF.